This TCR beta chain is from a study of blood T cells in healthy people across ages. This clonotype came up a few times. V lost 2 bases, J lost 4 bases, and 17 bases lay in between. This CDR3 region has 17 residues. Germline V gives CDR1 MDHEN, CDR2 SYDVKM. Then a second PCR, running roughly 7 to 11 cycles, was carried out with a sample-barcoded 5' primer and a J-beta primer mix. TCRdb reprocessed the 5' RACE reads via MiXCR and lists one record per CDR3 protein. The sample includes around 650,000 distinct CDR3 sequences, around 32% of them seen just once. This chain connects TRBV28 to TRBJ2-2; D is possibly TRBD2 (6 bases). The sequence derives from a woman aged 80 or over in good health. Sequenced sample: blood. The chain's CDR3 is CASSLLVTREVTGELFF. Written as DNA, the CDR3 is TGTGCCAGCAGTTTACTGGTGACTAGGGAGGTCACCGGGGAGCTGTTTTTT.